A selection of T cell receptor beta chains follows, all from one sample in a study of OX40 agonist ivuxolimab in advanced cancers. TCRdb keeps only in-frame clones here, not all; method: immunoSEQ multiplex PCR. This table holds 60,000 to 85,000 clones, about nine tenths found once. The sample in question was CD4+ or CD8+ T cells sorted from blood, obtained in a trial of the OX40 agonist ivuxolimab. All receptors come from an adult with an advanced solid tumor such as melanoma, head and neck, liver or kidney cancer. Both conserved end residues are part of each CDR3. D genes are given only for firm matches. Not all rows give a size; the values are once, few, many and, for expanded clones, a class.

d_gene: TRBD1
v_gene: TRBV6-4
abundance: -
j_gene: TRBJ1-6
CDR3nt: TGTGCCAGCAGTGACGGACAGGGGGCTTCACCCCTCCACTTT
CDR3aa: CASSDGQGASPLHF

d_gene: TRBD1
v_gene: TRBV5-8
abundance: -
j_gene: TRBJ1-1
CDR3nt: TGTGCCAGCAGCCGACAGGGATTTCATAAGGGGCGTTACACTGAAGCTTTCTTT
CDR3aa: CASSRQGFHKGRYTEAFF

d_gene: -
v_gene: TRBV11-2
abundance: -
j_gene: TRBJ2-3
CDR3nt: TGTGCCAGCAGCTTAGTAGGGAACACAGATACGCAGTATTTT
CDR3aa: CASSLVGNTDTQYF

d_gene: -
v_gene: TRBV30
abundance: few
j_gene: TRBJ1-1
CDR3nt: TGTGCCTGGACCCCAGGGCCTAACACTGAAGCTTTCTTT
CDR3aa: CAWTPGPNTEAFF

d_gene: TRBD1
v_gene: TRBV9
abundance: -
j_gene: TRBJ1-6
CDR3nt: TGTGCCAGCAGCGTAACTAGGGACAGGGGGCTTTCACCCCTCCACTTT
CDR3aa: CASSVTRDRGLSPLHF

d_gene: -
v_gene: TRBV7-9
abundance: -
j_gene: TRBJ1-6
CDR3nt: TGTGCCAGCAGCTTTGAGGTTTCCGGAGGGTCACCCCTCCACTTT
CDR3aa: CASSFEVSGGSPLHF

d_gene: -
v_gene: TRBV9
abundance: -
j_gene: TRBJ1-1
CDR3nt: TGTGCCAGCAGCGTAGCGGGGAACACTGAAGCTTTCTTT
CDR3aa: CASSVAGNTEAFF

d_gene: TRBD1
v_gene: TRBV6-1
abundance: -
j_gene: TRBJ2-7
CDR3nt: TGTGCCAGCAGTGACAGGGCAGGCGGGACAGGTCTACGGGAGCAGTACTTC
CDR3aa: CASSDRAGGTGLREQYF

d_gene: TRBD1
v_gene: TRBV6-5
abundance: -
j_gene: TRBJ2-7
CDR3nt: TGTGCCAGCAGTTCACGACAGGGTCTCTACGAGCAGTACTTC
CDR3aa: CASSSRQGLYEQYF

d_gene: -
v_gene: TRBV7-9
abundance: -
j_gene: TRBJ2-1
CDR3nt: TGTGCCAGCAGCTTGGACGCCGACAATGAGCAGTTCTTC
CDR3aa: CASSLDADNEQFF

d_gene: -
v_gene: TRBV9
abundance: -
j_gene: TRBJ1-2
CDR3nt: TGTGCCAGCAGCGCGCGGGACGTAAGGCTGGGCTACACCTTC
CDR3aa: CASSARDVRLGYTF

d_gene: -
v_gene: TRBV6-1
abundance: -
j_gene: TRBJ2-2
CDR3nt: TGTGCCAGCAGGGGGGGGCCTAGCAACACCGGGGAGCTGTTTTTT
CDR3aa: CASRGGPSNTGELFF

d_gene: -
v_gene: TRBV19
abundance: -
j_gene: TRBJ1-4
CDR3nt: TGTGCCAGTAGTATCGGTCGGAGAATGGCAACTAATGAAAAACTGTTTTTT
CDR3aa: CASSIGRRMATNEKLFF

d_gene: -
v_gene: TRBV5-1
abundance: -
j_gene: TRBJ1-1
CDR3nt: TGCGCCAGCAGCTTTGATAACCCCCGGGCTGAAGCTTTCTTT
CDR3aa: CASSFDNPRAEAFF

d_gene: -
v_gene: TRBV5-1
abundance: -
j_gene: TRBJ2-1
CDR3nt: TGCGCCAGCAGCTTGGAAGGGTCCTACAATGAGCAGTTCTTC
CDR3aa: CASSLEGSYNEQFF

d_gene: -
v_gene: TRBV7-2
abundance: -
j_gene: TRBJ2-7
CDR3nt: TGTGCCAGCAGCTTAGACTTCTCCTACGAGCAGTACTTC
CDR3aa: CASSLDFSYEQYF

d_gene: -
v_gene: TRBV7-2
abundance: once
j_gene: TRBJ1-1
CDR3nt: TGTGCCAGCACCCCCTCGGGTAGGGGACGAGAAGCTTTCTTT
CDR3aa: CASTPSGRGREAFF

d_gene: TRBD1
v_gene: TRBV5-8
abundance: -
j_gene: TRBJ1-2
CDR3nt: TGTGCCAGCAATCACCGGGACAGGGGAAACTATGGCTACACCTTC
CDR3aa: CASNHRDRGNYGYTF

d_gene: -
v_gene: TRBV9
abundance: -
j_gene: TRBJ2-3
CDR3nt: TGTGCCAGCAGCGTAGACCCTAGGGCCACTGGTACGCAGTATTTT
CDR3aa: CASSVDPRATGTQYF

d_gene: -
v_gene: TRBV6-5
abundance: -
j_gene: TRBJ1-1
CDR3nt: TGTGCCAGCAGTTACACCATAGCGAACACTGAAGCTTTCTTT
CDR3aa: CASSYTIANTEAFF

d_gene: TRBD1
v_gene: TRBV5-1
abundance: few
j_gene: TRBJ2-1
CDR3nt: TGCGCCAGCAGCTCACCCCGGGACAGCTACAATGAGCAGTTCTTC
CDR3aa: CASSSPRDSYNEQFF

d_gene: -
v_gene: TRBV30
abundance: -
j_gene: TRBJ2-2
CDR3nt: TGTGCCTGGAGTGTTGGGTTGAACACCGGGGAGCTGTTTTTT
CDR3aa: CAWSVGLNTGELFF

d_gene: -
v_gene: TRBV29-1
abundance: -
j_gene: TRBJ2-5
CDR3nt: TGCAGCGTTTCCCCGGCGGAGACCCAGTACTTC
CDR3aa: CSVSPAETQYF

d_gene: -
v_gene: TRBV10-1
abundance: -
j_gene: TRBJ1-6
CDR3nt: TGCGCCACCCCCAGGTACTATAATTCACCCCTCCACTTT
CDR3aa: CATPRYYNSPLHF

d_gene: -
v_gene: TRBV4-1
abundance: -
j_gene: TRBJ2-3
CDR3nt: TGCGCCAGCAGCCAAGATTACGACCCCACAGATACGCAGTATTTT
CDR3aa: CASSQDYDPTDTQYF

d_gene: -
v_gene: TRBV6-5
abundance: -
j_gene: TRBJ1-2
CDR3nt: TGTGCCAGCAGGGCATCGCTAGGGAGCTATGGCTACACCTTC
CDR3aa: CASRASLGSYGYTF

d_gene: -
v_gene: TRBV5-4
abundance: -
j_gene: TRBJ1-6
CDR3nt: TGTGCCAGCAGCCGGGAGGACAGAGTTAATTCACCCCTCCACTTT
CDR3aa: CASSREDRVNSPLHF

d_gene: TRBD1
v_gene: TRBV5-1
abundance: -
j_gene: TRBJ1-4
CDR3nt: TGCGCCAGCAGCTTGGATGGACAGGATGAAAAACTGTTTTTT
CDR3aa: CASSLDGQDEKLFF

d_gene: TRBD1
v_gene: TRBV19
abundance: -
j_gene: TRBJ1-1
CDR3nt: TGTGCCAGTAGTCCCGACAGGGGGCTGAACACTGAAGCTTTCTTT
CDR3aa: CASSPDRGLNTEAFF

d_gene: -
v_gene: TRBV15
abundance: -
j_gene: TRBJ2-3
CDR3nt: TGTGCCACCAGCAGAGCTGGATACACAGATACGCAGTATTTT
CDR3aa: CATSRAGYTDTQYF

d_gene: -
v_gene: TRBV5-1
abundance: -
j_gene: TRBJ2-7
CDR3nt: TGCGCCAGCAGCTTGTATTCGGGGGACTCCTACGAGCAGTACTTC
CDR3aa: CASSLYSGDSYEQYF

d_gene: -
v_gene: TRBV6-5
abundance: few
j_gene: TRBJ1-2
CDR3nt: TGTGCCAGCAGTCCGCGGACAAGCTATGGCTACACCTTC
CDR3aa: CASSPRTSYGYTF

d_gene: -
v_gene: TRBV13
abundance: few
j_gene: TRBJ2-7
CDR3nt: TGTGCCAGCAGCCTCCGGGACACCACCTACGAGCAGTACTTC
CDR3aa: CASSLRDTTYEQYF

d_gene: -
v_gene: TRBV28
abundance: -
j_gene: TRBJ2-7
CDR3nt: TGTGCCAGCAGTTTTACGGTGAGAATCCCCGAGCAGTACTTC
CDR3aa: CASSFTVRIPEQYF

d_gene: -
v_gene: TRBV28
abundance: -
j_gene: TRBJ1-5
CDR3nt: TGTGCCAGCAGTCCCCCGGCTCGGGGATTCGGGGGTCAGCCCCAGCATTTT
CDR3aa: CASSPPARGFGGQPQHF

d_gene: TRBD1
v_gene: TRBV9
abundance: -
j_gene: TRBJ1-3
CDR3nt: TGTGCCAGCAGCGCCGGACAGGGGCGCTCTGGAAACACCATATATTTT
CDR3aa: CASSAGQGRSGNTIYF

d_gene: -
v_gene: TRBV29-1
abundance: -
j_gene: TRBJ1-1
CDR3nt: TGCAGCGTTAACAGGAACACTGAAGCTTTCTTT
CDR3aa: CSVNRNTEAFF

d_gene: -
v_gene: TRBV5-4
abundance: -
j_gene: TRBJ1-2
CDR3nt: TGTGCCAGCAGCCCTCGCGGATCCGACCTATATGGCTACACCTTC
CDR3aa: CASSPRGSDLYGYTF

d_gene: -
v_gene: TRBV19
abundance: once
j_gene: TRBJ1-4
CDR3nt: TGTGCCAGTACACCGACCTTTCAGGGGTTCGGTGAAAAACTGTTTTTT
CDR3aa: CASTPTFQGFGEKLFF

d_gene: TRBD2
v_gene: TRBV18
abundance: once
j_gene: TRBJ2-5
CDR3nt: TGTGCCAGCTCACCACGCCTAGCGGGGGGATCGGAGACCCAGTACTTC
CDR3aa: CASSPRLAGGSETQYF

d_gene: TRBD1
v_gene: TRBV2
abundance: -
j_gene: TRBJ1-5
CDR3nt: TGTGCCAGCAGTGAGACCTTTCCGACAGGGGAAGGACAGCCCCAGCATTTT
CDR3aa: CASSETFPTGEGQPQHF

d_gene: -
v_gene: TRBV5-6
abundance: once
j_gene: TRBJ1-4
CDR3nt: TGTGCCAGCAGCTTGGACCAGGGTGGGGAAAAACTGTTTTTT
CDR3aa: CASSLDQGGEKLFF